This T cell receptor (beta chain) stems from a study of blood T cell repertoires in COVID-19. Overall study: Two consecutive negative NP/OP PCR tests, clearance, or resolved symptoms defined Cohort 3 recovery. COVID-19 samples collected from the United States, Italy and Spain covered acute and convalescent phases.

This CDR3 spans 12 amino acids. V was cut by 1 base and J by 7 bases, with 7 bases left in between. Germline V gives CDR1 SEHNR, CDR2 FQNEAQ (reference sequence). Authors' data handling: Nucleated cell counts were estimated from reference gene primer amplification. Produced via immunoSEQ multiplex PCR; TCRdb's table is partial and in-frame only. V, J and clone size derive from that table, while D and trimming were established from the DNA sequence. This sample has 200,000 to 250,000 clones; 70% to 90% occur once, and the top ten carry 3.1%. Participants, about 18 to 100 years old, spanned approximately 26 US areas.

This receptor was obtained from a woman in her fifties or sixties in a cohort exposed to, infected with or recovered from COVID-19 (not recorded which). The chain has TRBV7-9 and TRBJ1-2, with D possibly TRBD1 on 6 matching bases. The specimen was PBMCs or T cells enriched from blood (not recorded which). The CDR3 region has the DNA TGTGCCAGCAGCTTAGGACAGGTTGGCTACACCTTC. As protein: CASSLGQVGYTF.